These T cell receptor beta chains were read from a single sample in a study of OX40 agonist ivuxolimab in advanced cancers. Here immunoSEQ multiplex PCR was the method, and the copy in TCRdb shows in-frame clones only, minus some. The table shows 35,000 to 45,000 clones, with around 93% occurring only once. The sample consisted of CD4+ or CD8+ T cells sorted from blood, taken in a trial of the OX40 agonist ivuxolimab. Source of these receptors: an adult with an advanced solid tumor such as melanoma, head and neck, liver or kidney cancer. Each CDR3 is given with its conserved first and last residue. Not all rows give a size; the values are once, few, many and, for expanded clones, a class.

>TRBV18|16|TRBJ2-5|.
CASSPPIGSYQETQYF
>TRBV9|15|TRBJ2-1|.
CASSGTGLSYNEQFF
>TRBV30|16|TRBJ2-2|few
CAFSPLARRDTGELFF
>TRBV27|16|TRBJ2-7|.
CASRPDGTGPSMVQYF
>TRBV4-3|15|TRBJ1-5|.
CASSQALGGNQPQHF
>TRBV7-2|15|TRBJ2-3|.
CASSALAGVTDTQYF
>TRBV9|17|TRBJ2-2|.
CASSVDLRTGVGGELFF
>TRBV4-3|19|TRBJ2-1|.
CASSQGTGGLRLAGREQFF
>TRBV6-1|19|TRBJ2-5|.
CASSERGPRVAGVQETQYF
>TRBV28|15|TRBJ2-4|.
CASMDSLGAKNIQYF
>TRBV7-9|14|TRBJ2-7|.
CASSHRQETYEQYF
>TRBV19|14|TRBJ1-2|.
CASSSWTEDYGYTF
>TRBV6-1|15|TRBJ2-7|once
CASSDTTSGADEQYF
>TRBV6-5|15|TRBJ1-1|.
CASSGQGFMNTEAFF
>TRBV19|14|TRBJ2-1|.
CASTALAGYNEQFF
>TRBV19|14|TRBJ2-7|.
CASSMSIPGYEQYF
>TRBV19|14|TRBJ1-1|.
CASSIGQMNTEAFF
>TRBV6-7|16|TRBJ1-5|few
CASSEEVGQGGEPQHF
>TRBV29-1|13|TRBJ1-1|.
CSVAVGGDTEAFF
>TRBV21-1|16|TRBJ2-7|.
CASSKEKDRKSYEQYF
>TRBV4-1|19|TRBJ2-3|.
CASSQERTSGLTSTDTQYF
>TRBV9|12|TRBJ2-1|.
CASSLTNNEQFF
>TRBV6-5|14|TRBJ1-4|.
CASTADRGNEKLFF
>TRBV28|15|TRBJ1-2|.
CASSLTLQGTYGYTF
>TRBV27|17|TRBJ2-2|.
CASSFSSGGLNTGELFF
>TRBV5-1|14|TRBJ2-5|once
CASSGTGGEETQYF
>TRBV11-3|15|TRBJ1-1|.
CASSSWTGEATEAFF
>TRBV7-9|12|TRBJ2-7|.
CANANRGIEQYF
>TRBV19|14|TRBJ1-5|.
CASRTGEGNQPQHF
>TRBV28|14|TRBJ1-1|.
CASSPQWANTEAFF
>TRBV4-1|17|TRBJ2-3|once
CASSQEGGQGSTDTQYF
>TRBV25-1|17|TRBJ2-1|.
CASSGPSGPNFYNEQFF
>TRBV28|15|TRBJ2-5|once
CASSFPRGRQETQYF
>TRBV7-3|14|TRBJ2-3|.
CASSLGQGADTQYF
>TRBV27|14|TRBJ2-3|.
CASSSGLSTDTQYF
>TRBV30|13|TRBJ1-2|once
CAWSPGTNYGYTF
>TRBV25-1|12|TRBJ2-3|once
CASSVQADTQYF
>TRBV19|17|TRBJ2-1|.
CASTHPGASETDNEQFF
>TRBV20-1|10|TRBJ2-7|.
CSAIGYEQYF
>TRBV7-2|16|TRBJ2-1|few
CASSLRGSSSYNEQFF
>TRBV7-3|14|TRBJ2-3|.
CASSLGGFTDTQYF
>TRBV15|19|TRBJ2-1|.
CATSSIPGLAQPSYNEQFF
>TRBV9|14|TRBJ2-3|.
CASSVEDGTDTQYF
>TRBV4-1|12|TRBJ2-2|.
CASSQETGELFF
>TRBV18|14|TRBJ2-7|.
CASSGGGRSYEQYF
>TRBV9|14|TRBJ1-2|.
CASSVGGGGNGYTF
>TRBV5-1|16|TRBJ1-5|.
CASSLAGSYSNQPQHF
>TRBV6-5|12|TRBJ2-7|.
CASSSAPGEQYF
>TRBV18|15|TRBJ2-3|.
CASSATGVSTDTQYF
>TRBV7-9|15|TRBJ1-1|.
CASSFPSSGQKEAFF
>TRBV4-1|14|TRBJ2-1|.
CASSQERRADEQFF
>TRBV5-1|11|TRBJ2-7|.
CASSDSYEQYF
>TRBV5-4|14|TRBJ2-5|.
CASSLIGEQETQYF
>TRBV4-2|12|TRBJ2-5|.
CASSQPGETQYF
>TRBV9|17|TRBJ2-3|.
CASSESGPSSSTDTQYF
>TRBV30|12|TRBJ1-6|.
CAWSVNNSPLHF
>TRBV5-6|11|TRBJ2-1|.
CASSFGNEQFF
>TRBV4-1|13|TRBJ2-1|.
CASSQDLPSEQFF